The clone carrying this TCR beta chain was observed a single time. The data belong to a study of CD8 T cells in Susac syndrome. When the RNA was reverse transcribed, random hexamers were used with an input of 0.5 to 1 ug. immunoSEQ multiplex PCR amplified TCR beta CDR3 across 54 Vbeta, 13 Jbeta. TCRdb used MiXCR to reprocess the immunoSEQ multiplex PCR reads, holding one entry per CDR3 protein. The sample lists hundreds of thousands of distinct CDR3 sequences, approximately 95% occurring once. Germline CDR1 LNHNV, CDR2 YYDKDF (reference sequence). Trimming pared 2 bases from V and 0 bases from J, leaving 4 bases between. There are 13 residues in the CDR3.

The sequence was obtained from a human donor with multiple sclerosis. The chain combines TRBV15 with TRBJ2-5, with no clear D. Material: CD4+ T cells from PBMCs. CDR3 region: CATSRKDQETQYF. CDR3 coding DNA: TGTGCCACCAGCAGAAAAGACCAAGAGACCCAGTACTTC.